These T cell receptor beta chains were read from a single sample in a study of blood T cell repertoires in COVID-19. Using immunoSEQ multiplex PCR, the repertoire was profiled, and TCRdb retains in-frame clones only, with some absent. The sample lists roughly 250,000 clones, 87% occurring once. Specimen: peripheral blood. Receptor source: a woman between 45 and 65 years old with acute or convalescent COVID-19. The CDR3 runs from the conserved cysteine through the conserved F or W. Fields, in order: D gene, V gene, clone size, CDR3 protein. D genes are given only for firm matches. Rows give clone size only sometimes, using once, few, many, or a class for an expanded clone.

d_gene: .
v_gene: TRBV28
abundance: .
CDR3aa: CASTLNTDTQYF

d_gene: TRBD1
v_gene: TRBV4-2
abundance: .
CDR3aa: CASSQGPGGNTEAFF

d_gene: .
v_gene: TRBV24-1
abundance: .
CDR3aa: CATSDLFGGQFF

d_gene: TRBD1
v_gene: TRBV7-7
abundance: .
CDR3aa: CASRPDRGMRYSNQPQHF

d_gene: .
v_gene: TRBV24-1
abundance: .
CDR3aa: CATSDSGSLGAYEQYF

d_gene: .
v_gene: TRBV5-6
abundance: few
CDR3aa: CASSLAGGGNQPQHF

d_gene: .
v_gene: TRBV7-3
abundance: .
CDR3aa: CASSPHRKSSYEQYF

d_gene: TRBD2
v_gene: TRBV28
abundance: .
CDR3aa: CASSFTRLAGYEQYF

d_gene: TRBD1
v_gene: TRBV6-1
abundance: .
CDR3aa: CASSEQGAGEKLFF

d_gene: .
v_gene: TRBV4-2
abundance: once
CDR3aa: CASSQDLTNSGNTIYF

d_gene: .
v_gene: TRBV18
abundance: .
CDR3aa: CASSPRAGRDQPQHF

d_gene: TRBD2
v_gene: TRBV19
abundance: .
CDR3aa: CASSINQRDRDEQFF

d_gene: TRBD1
v_gene: TRBV24-1
abundance: .
CDR3aa: CATSGQTYGYTF

d_gene: .
v_gene: TRBV27
abundance: .
CDR3aa: CASSFLAGLRYEQYF

d_gene: .
v_gene: TRBV10-3
abundance: .
CDR3aa: CAISGSSYGYTF

d_gene: .
v_gene: TRBV6-2/TRBV6-3
abundance: .
CDR3aa: CASSSQRQNYGYTF

d_gene: TRBD2
v_gene: TRBV7-3
abundance: .
CDR3aa: CASSLGLAGTYEQYF

d_gene: TRBD1
v_gene: TRBV4-2
abundance: .
CDR3aa: CASSQSTGGLGNTIYF

d_gene: .
v_gene: TRBV2
abundance: .
CDR3aa: CASSERTAVYGYTF

d_gene: .
v_gene: TRBV19
abundance: .
CDR3aa: CASSMDLQTIGEKLFF

d_gene: .
v_gene: TRBV19
abundance: once
CDR3aa: CASSHGGGYGYTF

d_gene: .
v_gene: TRBV9
abundance: .
CDR3aa: CASSVDGGGQPQHF

d_gene: .
v_gene: TRBV4-1
abundance: .
CDR3aa: CASSHQGTGELFF

d_gene: .
v_gene: TRBV9
abundance: few
CDR3aa: CASSPTGYEQYF

d_gene: .
v_gene: TRBV6-5
abundance: .
CDR3aa: CASSPRAYNSPLHF

d_gene: .
v_gene: TRBV5-1
abundance: .
CDR3aa: CASSLGPGSSGNTIYF

d_gene: .
v_gene: TRBV18
abundance: .
CDR3aa: CASSPQGREQYF

d_gene: .
v_gene: TRBV9
abundance: .
CDR3aa: CASSLGGGTEAFF

d_gene: .
v_gene: TRBV3-1/TRBV3-2
abundance: .
CDR3aa: CASSQDSGQPQHF

d_gene: .
v_gene: TRBV19
abundance: .
CDR3aa: CASESPGTYNQPQHF

d_gene: .
v_gene: TRBV16
abundance: .
CDR3aa: CASSPGNQPQHF

d_gene: .
v_gene: TRBV10-1
abundance: .
CDR3aa: CASHHNEQFF

d_gene: .
v_gene: TRBV7-8
abundance: few
CDR3aa: CASSPRAGGAGEKLFF

d_gene: .
v_gene: TRBV5-8
abundance: .
CDR3aa: CASSRLGGIHQPQHF

d_gene: .
v_gene: TRBV12-3/TRBV12-4
abundance: .
CDR3aa: CASSLDSYAEAFF

d_gene: .
v_gene: TRBV29-1
abundance: once
CDR3aa: CSVERAPYGYTF

d_gene: .
v_gene: TRBV28
abundance: .
CDR3aa: CASSQTGPYEQYF

d_gene: .
v_gene: TRBV4-1
abundance: many
CDR3aa: CASSQAGLRSPLHF

d_gene: TRBD2
v_gene: TRBV7-2
abundance: .
CDR3aa: CASSQASGRGDTQYF

d_gene: TRBD1
v_gene: TRBV7-9
abundance: .
CDR3aa: CASSQQQGAGEKLFF

d_gene: TRBD2
v_gene: TRBV11-3
abundance: .
CDR3aa: CASSSTTSGSPGELFF

d_gene: .
v_gene: TRBV4-3
abundance: .
CDR3aa: CASSQGVQGSYGYTF

d_gene: .
v_gene: TRBV28
abundance: .
CDR3aa: CASSLGRLQPQHF

d_gene: TRBD2
v_gene: TRBV29-1
abundance: once
CDR3aa: CSVSLLAGGYNEQFF

d_gene: .
v_gene: TRBV30
abundance: .
CDR3aa: CAWSLLQGGGYTF

d_gene: .
v_gene: TRBV28
abundance: once
CDR3aa: CASSSPGRRGGEQYF

d_gene: .
v_gene: TRBV27
abundance: once
CDR3aa: CASSTHSLAF

d_gene: .
v_gene: TRBV29-1
abundance: .
CDR3aa: CSVENRGGPTVF

d_gene: TRBD1
v_gene: TRBV29-1
abundance: .
CDR3aa: CSVSRTGEYEQYF

d_gene: .
v_gene: TRBV24-1
abundance: .
CDR3aa: CATSRTGELFF

d_gene: TRBD2
v_gene: TRBV10-3
abundance: .
CDR3aa: CAIKGTSGTDTQYF

d_gene: .
v_gene: TRBV7-8
abundance: .
CDR3aa: CASSPRRRPLGGNEAFF

d_gene: .
v_gene: TRBV12-3/TRBV12-4
abundance: .
CDR3aa: CASGRESNQPQHF

d_gene: TRBD2
v_gene: TRBV6-4
abundance: .
CDR3aa: CASSPSPLAGGVGELFF

d_gene: TRBD1
v_gene: TRBV27
abundance: .
CDR3aa: CASSLSPAGGQETQYF

d_gene: .
v_gene: TRBV2
abundance: .
CDR3aa: CASSRPLVTITRYGYTF